The clone carrying this T cell receptor beta chain showed up many times. Its antigen is undetermined. The data derive from a study of T cell repertoires in cytomegalovirus infection. In the study overall: Signatures in public TCR beta sequences pointed to both CMV infection and matching HLA type.

Study-wide results and caveats: Ex vivo responses were dominated by HLA-C-restricted CMV-specific TCR beta clonotypes. Of the TCR beta families, the public ones yielded a cumulative frequency that identified carriers of CMV plus the relevant HLA.

Each CDR3 protein is one row after TCRdb ran MiXCR on the reads. The table has more than 150,000 distinct CDR3 sequences, roughly 27% seen once. There are 15 residues in the CDR3. V lost 1 base and J lost 2; bases outside the gene matches: 1. The V gene's germline CDR1 is SGHVS and CDR2 FNYEAQ. The chain uses TRBV7-6 and TRBJ2-2; 7 bases agree with TRBD2. The clonotype originates from a human donor in good health (CMV status not recorded). Some clones in this sample may be carry-over from other donors' samples. The source material was PBMCs. CDR3 nucleotides: TGTGCCAGCAGCTTAGGCGGGGGTAACACCGGGGAGCTGTTTTTT. This codes for CASSLGGGNTGELFF.